The sequence of this TCR beta chain was determined in a study of siplizumab effects on memory and regulatory T cells. Study results and limitations: Sequences below about 10^-5 frequency were poorly captured. As a result, only a minor fraction of alloreactive clones mapped to unstimulated subsets.

Clones were sequenced by immunoSEQ multiplex PCR, and TCRdb holds only the in-frame ones, with some missing. The sample holds about 120,000 clones, 94% seen once. This CDR3 is built from 18 residues. Germline CDR1 reads MGHRA; CDR2 reads YSYEKL. The ends were cut back, 0 bases at V and 3 bases at J, with 20 bases in the middle. For this clone: Its specificity is unknown.

This chain connects TRBV4-1 to TRBJ1-1, with D possibly TRBD1 on 5 matching bases. Material for sequencing was non-Treg CD4+ T cells sorted from blood. This TCR came from a human donor in good health. The CDR3 protein is CASSQDPGRRGFYTEAFF. CDR3 DNA: TGCGCCAGCAGCCAAGATCCGGGGCGGAGGGGCTTTTACACTGAAGCTTTCTTT.